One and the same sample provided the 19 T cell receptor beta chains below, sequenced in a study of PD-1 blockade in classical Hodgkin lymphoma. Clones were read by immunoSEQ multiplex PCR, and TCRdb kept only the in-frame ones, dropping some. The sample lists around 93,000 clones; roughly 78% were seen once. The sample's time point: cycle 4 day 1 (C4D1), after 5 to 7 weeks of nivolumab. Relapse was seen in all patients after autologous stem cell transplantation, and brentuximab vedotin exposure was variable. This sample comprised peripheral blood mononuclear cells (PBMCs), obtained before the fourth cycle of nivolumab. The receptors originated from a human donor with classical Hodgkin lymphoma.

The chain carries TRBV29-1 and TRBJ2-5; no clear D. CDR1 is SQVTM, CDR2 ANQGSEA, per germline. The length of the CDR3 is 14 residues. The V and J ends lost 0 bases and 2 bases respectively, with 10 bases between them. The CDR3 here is CSVEDWSQQETQYF. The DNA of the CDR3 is TGCAGCGTTGAAGATTGGTCACAGCAAGAGACCCAGTACTTC.

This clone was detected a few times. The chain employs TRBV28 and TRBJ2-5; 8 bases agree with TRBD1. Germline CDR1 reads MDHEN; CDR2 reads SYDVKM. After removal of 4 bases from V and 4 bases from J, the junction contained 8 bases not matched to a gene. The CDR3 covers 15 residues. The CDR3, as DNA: TGTGCCAGCAGTTCAAGGGTGGGGACAGGAGAGACCCAGTACTTC. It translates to CASSSRVGTGETQYF.

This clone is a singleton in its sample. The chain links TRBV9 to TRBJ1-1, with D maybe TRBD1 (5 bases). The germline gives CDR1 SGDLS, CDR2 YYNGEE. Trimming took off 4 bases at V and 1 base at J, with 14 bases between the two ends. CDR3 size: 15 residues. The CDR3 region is CASSSQGRSNTEAFF. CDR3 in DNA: TGTGCCAGCAGCTCCCAGGGACGGTCGAACACTGAAGCTTTCTTT.

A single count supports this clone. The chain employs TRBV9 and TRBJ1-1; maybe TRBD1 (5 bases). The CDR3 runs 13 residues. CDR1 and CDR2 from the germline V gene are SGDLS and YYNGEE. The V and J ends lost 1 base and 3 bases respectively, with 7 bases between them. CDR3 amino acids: CASSVMGDTEAFF. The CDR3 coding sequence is TGTGCCAGCAGCGTAATGGGGGACACTGAAGCTTTCTTT.

The CDR3 loop is CAISELGQGSSYEQYF. The CDR3 coding sequence is TGTGCCATCAGTGAGTTGGGACAGGGGTCTTCCTACGAGCAGTACTTC. The rearrangement links TRBV10-3 to TRBJ2-7; 10 nucleotides match TRBD1. Germline CDR1 is ENHRY and CDR2 is SYGVKD. V lost 1 base to trimming and J lost 1 base; unmatched junction nucleotides: 4. The CDR3 covers 16 residues.

Written as DNA, the CDR3 is TGTGCCAGCAGCTATAAGGTACAGGGATCGGGAGATACGCAGTATTTT. Translation: CASSYKVQGSGDTQYF. This rearrangement joins TRBV5-4 to TRBJ2-3; D is perhaps TRBD1 (6 bases). The V and J ends lost 3 bases and 5 bases respectively, with 19 bases between them. The CDR3 has 16 residues. Germline V gene sequence: CDR1 SGHNT, CDR2 YYREEE (reference sequence).

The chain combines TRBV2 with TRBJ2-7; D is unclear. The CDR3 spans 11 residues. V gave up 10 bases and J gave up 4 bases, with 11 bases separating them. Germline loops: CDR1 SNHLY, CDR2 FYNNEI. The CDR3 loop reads CATLISYEQYF. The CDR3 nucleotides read TGTGCCACCCTTATCTCATACGAGCAGTACTTC.

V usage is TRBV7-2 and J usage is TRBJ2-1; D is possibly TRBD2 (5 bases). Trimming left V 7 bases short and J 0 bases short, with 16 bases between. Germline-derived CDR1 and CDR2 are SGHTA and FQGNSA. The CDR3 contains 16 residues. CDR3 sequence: CASNYQSGSSYNEQFF. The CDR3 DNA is TGTGCCAGCAACTACCAGAGCGGAAGCTCCTACAATGAGCAGTTCTTC. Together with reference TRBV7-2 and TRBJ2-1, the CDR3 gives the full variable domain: GAGVSQSPSNKVTEKGKDVELRCDPISGHTALYWYRQSLGQGLEFLIYFQGNSAPDKSGLPSDRFSAERTGGSVSTLTIQRTQQEDSAVYLCASNYQSGSSYNEQFFGPGTRLTVL.

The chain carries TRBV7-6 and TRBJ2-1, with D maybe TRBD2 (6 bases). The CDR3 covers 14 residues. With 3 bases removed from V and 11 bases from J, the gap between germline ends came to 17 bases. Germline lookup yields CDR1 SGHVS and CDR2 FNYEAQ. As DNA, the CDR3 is TGTGCCAGCAGCTTTACGCTTAGCGGCGGAAAGCAGTTCTTC. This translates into CASSFTLSGGKQFF. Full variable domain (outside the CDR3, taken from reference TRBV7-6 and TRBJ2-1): GAGVSQSPRYKVTKRGQDVALRCDPISGHVSLYWYRQALGQGPEFLTYFNYEAQQDKSGLPNDRFSAERPEGSISTLTIQRTEQRDSAMYRCASSFTLSGGKQFFGPGTRLTVL.

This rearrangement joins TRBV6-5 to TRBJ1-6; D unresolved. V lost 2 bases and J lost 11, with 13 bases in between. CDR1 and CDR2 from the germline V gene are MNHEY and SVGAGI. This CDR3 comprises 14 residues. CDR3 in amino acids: CASSYGLSSPPLHF. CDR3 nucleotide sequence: TGTGCCAGCAGTTACGGGCTGTCCTCCCCACCCCTCCACTTT.

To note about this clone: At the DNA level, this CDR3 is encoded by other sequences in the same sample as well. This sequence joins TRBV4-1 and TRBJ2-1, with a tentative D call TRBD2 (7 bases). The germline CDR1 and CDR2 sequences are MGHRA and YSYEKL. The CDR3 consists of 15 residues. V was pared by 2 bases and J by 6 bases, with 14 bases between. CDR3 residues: CASSQRGGSINEQFF. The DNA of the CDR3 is TGCGCCAGCAGCCAAAGGGGGGGGAGTATCAATGAGCAGTTCTTC.

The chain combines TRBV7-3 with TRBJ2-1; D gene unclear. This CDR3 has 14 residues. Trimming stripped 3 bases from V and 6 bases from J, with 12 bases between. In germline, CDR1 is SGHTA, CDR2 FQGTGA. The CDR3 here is CASSFSLRSNEQFF. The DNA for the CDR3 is TGTGCCAGCAGCTTCTCCCTACGAAGCAATGAGCAGTTCTTC.

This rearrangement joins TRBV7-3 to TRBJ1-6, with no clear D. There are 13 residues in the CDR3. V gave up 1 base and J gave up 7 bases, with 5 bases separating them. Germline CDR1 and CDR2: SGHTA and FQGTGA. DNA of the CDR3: TGTGCCAGCAGCTTAAGTGTCAATTCACCCCTCCACTTT. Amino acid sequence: CASSLSVNSPLHF.

The CDR3 DNA sequence: TGTGCCAGCAGCCCTGGACAGGGGGCTGAAAAACTGTTTTTT. Encoded protein: CASSPGQGAEKLFF. This chain uses TRBV7-9 with TRBJ1-4; 11 bases map to TRBD1. Germline-derived CDR1 and CDR2 are SEHNR and FQNEAQ (reference sequence). Trimming cost V 5 bases and J 7 bases; bases outside gene matches: 3. This CDR3 is built from 14 residues.

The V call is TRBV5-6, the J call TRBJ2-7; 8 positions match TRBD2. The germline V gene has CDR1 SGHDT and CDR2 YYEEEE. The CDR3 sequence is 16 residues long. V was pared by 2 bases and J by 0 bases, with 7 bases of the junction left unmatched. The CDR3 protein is CASSFRLARSSYEQYF. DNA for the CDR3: TGTGCCAGCAGCTTCCGACTAGCGAGAAGCTCCTACGAGCAGTACTTC. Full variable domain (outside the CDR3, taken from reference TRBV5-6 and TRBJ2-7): DAGVTQSPTHLIKTRGQQVTLRCSPKSGHDTVSWYQQALGQGPQFIFQYYEEEERQRGNFPDRFSGHQFPNYSSELNVNALLLGDSALYLCASSFRLARSSYEQYFGPGTRLTVT.

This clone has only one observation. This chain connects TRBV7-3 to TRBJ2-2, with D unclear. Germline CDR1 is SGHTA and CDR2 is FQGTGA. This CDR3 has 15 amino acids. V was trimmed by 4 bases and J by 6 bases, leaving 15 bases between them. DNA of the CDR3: TGTGCCAGCAGCTCCAAAGCCAAAGATGCCGGGGAGCTGTTTTTT. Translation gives CASSSKAKDAGELFF.

In nucleotides, the CDR3 is TGTGCCAGCAGCTTAGTTCGAGCGAGCGCCACTCGGGAACCAGGAAGTGAGCAGTTCTTC. It is translated as CASSLVRASATREPGSEQFF. The chain employs TRBV7-8 and TRBJ2-1; D might be TRBD2 (5 bases). Germline assignment: CDR1 SGHVS and CDR2 FQNEAQ. V was shortened by 1 base and J by 9 bases, with 31 bases between the two germline ends. There are 20 residues in the CDR3.

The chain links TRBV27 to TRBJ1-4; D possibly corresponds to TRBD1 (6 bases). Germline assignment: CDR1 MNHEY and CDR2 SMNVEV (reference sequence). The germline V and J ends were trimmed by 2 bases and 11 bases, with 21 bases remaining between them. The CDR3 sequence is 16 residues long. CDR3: CASSLIIQGKTAKLFF. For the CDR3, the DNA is TGTGCCAGCAGTTTAATTATCCAGGGGAAGACGGCGAAACTGTTTTTT.

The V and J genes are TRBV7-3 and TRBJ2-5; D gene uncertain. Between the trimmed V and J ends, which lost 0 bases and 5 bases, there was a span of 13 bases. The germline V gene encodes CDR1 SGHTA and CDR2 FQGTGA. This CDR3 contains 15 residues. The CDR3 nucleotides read TGTGCCAGCAGCTTAACCGGGTCCCGTGAGGAGACCCAGTACTTC. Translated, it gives CASSLTGSREETQYF.